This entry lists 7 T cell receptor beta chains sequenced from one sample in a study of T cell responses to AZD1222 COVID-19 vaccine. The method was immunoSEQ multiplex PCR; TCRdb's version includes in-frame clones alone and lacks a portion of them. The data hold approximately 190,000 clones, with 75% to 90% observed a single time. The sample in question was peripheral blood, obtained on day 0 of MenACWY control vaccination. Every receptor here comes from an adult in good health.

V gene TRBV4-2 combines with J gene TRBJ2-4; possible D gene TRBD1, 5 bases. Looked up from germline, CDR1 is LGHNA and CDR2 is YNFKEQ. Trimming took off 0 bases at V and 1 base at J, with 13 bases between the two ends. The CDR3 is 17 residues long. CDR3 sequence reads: CASSQEVGAGAKNIQYF. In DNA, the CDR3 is TGTGCCAGCAGCCAAGAAGTAGGGGCCGGGGCCAAAAACATTCAGTACTTC.

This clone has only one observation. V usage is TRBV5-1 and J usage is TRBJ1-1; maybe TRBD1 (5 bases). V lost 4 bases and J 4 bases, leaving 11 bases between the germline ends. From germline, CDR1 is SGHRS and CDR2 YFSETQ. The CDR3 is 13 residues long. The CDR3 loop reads CASSVLGGTEAFF. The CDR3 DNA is TGCGCCAGCAGCGTCCTCGGGGGCACTGAAGCTTTCTTT.

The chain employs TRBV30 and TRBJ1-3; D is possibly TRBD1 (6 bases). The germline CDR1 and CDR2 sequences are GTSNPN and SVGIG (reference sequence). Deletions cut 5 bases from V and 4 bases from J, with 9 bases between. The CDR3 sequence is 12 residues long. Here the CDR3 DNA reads TGTGCCTGGCAGGGGAGCGGAAACACCATATATTTT. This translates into CAWQGSGNTIYF.

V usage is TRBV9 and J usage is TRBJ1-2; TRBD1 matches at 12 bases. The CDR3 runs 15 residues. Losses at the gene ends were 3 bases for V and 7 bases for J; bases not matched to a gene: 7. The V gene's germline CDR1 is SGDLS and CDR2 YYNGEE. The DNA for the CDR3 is TGTGCCAGCAGCGCGGCGGGACAGGGGGCGGGTGGCTACACCTTC. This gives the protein CASSAAGQGAGGYTF.

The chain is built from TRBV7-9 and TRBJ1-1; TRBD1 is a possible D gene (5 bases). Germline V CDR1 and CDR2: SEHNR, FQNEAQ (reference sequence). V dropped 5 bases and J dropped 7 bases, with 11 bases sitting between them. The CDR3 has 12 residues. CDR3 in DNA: TGTGCCAGCAGCCCCTGGGGGGTTGAAGCTTTCTTT. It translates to CASSPWGVEAFF. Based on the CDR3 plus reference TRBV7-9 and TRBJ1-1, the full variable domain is DTGVSQNPRHKITKRGQNVTFRCDPISEHNRLYWYRQTLGQGPEFLTYFQNEAQLEKSRLLSDRFSAERPKGSFSTLEIQRTEQGDSAMYLCASSPWGVEAFFGQGTRLTVV.

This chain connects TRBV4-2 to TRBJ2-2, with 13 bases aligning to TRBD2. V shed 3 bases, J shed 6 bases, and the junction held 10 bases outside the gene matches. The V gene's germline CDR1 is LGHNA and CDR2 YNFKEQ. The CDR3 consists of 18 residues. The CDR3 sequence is CASSQEGLAGTSAGELFF. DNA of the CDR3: TGTGCCAGCAGCCAGGAGGGACTAGCGGGAACGTCTGCCGGGGAGCTGTTTTTT.

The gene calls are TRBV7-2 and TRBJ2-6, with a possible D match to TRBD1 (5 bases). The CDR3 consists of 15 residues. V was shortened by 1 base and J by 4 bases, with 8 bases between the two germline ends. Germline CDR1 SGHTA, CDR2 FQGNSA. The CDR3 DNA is TGTGCCAGCAGCTTAGGCAGGGCCGGGGCCAACGTCCTGACTTTC. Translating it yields CASSLGRAGANVLTF. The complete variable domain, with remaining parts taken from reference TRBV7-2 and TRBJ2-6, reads GAGVSQSPSNKVTEKGKDVELRCDPISGHTALYWYRQSLGQGLEFLIYFQGNSAPDKSGLPSDRFSAERTGGSVSTLTIQRTQQEDSAVYLCASSLGRAGANVLTFGAGSRLTVL.